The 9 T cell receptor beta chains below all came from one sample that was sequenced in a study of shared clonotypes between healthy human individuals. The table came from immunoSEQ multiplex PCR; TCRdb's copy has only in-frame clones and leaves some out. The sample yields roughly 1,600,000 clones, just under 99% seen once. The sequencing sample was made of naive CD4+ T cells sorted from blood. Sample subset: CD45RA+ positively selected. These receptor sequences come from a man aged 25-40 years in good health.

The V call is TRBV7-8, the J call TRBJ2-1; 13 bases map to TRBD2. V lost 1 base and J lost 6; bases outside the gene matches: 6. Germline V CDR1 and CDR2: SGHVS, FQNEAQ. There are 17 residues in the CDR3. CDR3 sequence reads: CASSLGGLAGVVNEQFF. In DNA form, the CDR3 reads TGTGCCAGCAGCTTAGGTGGACTAGCGGGAGTGGTCAATGAGCAGTTCTTC.

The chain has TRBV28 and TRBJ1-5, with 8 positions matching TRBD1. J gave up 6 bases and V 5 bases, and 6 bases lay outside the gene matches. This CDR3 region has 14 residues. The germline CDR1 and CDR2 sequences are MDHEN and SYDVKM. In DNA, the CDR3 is TGTGCCAGCAGTCCCCACAGGGGGGGTCAGCCCCAGCATTTT. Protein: CASSPHRGGQPQHF.

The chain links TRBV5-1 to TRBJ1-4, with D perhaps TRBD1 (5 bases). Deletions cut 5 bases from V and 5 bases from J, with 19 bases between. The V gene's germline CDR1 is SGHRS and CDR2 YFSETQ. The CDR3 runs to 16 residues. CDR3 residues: CASSLSTRAENEKLFF. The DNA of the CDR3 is TGCGCCAGCAGTTTGAGTACCAGGGCCGAAAATGAAAAACTGTTTTTT. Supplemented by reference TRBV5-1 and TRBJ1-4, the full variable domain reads KAGVTQTPRYLIKTRGQQVTLSCSPISGHRSVSWYQQTPGQGLQFLFEYFSETQRNKGNFPGRFSGRQFSNSRSEMNVSTLELGDSALYLCASSLSTRAENEKLFFGSGTQLSVL.

The CDR3 DNA is TGCGCCAGCAGCCTTTCCGGGTTGGCAGAGACCCAGTACTTC. Translation: CASSLSGLAETQYF. The chain carries TRBV4-1 and TRBJ2-5; D gene ambiguous. The germline CDR1 and CDR2 sequences are MGHRA and YSYEKL. The CDR3 loop spans 14 amino acids. V lost 4 bases, J lost 4 bases, and 13 bases lay in between.

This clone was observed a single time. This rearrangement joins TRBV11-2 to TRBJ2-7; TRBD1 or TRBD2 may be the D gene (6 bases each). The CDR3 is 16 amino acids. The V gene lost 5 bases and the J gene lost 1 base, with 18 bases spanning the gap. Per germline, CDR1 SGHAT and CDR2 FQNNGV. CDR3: CASSQLTGLFSYEQYF. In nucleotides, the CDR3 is TGTGCCAGCAGCCAATTGACAGGACTATTTTCCTACGAGCAGTACTTC.

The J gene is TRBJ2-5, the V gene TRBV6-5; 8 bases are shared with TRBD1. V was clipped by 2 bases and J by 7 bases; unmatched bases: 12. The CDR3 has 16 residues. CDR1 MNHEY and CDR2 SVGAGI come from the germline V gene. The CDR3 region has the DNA TGTGCCAGCAGTTACCTGGGACAGGCATTAGGTTCGACCCAGTACTTC. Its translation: CASSYLGQALGSTQYF.

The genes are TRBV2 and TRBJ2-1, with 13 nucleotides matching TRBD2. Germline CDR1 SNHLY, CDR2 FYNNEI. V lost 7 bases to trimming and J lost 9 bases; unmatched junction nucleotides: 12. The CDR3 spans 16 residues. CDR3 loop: CASILRTSGRGSEQFF. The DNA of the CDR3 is TGTGCCAGCATTCTCCGGACTAGCGGGAGAGGTAGTGAGCAGTTCTTC.

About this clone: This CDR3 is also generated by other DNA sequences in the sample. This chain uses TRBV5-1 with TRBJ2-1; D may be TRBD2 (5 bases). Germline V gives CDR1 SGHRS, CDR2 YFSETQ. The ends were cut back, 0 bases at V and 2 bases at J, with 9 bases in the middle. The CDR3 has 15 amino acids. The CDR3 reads CASSLAGVTYNEQFF. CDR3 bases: TGCGCCAGCAGCTTGGCCGGGGTCACCTACAATGAGCAGTTCTTC.

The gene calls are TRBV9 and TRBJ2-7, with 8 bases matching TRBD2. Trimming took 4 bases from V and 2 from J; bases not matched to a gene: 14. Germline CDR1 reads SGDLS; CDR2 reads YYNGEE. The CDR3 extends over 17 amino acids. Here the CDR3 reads CASSTNGREGGTYEQYF. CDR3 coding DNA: TGTGCCAGCAGCACTAACGGGAGGGAAGGGGGGACCTACGAGCAGTACTTC.